Reported below is one T cell receptor beta chain. The entry originates in a study of blood T cell repertoires in COVID-19. Assay used: immunoSEQ multiplex PCR; TCRdb lists only in-frame clones, some missing. The repertoire has approximately 200,000 clones, about 83% of them found once; the top ten carry more than 7.5%. Germline CDR1 is MDHEN and CDR2 is SYDVKM. Trimming shortened V by 5 bases and J by 2 bases, and 4 bases separated the two germline ends. The length of the CDR3 is 11 residues. Sequenced material: PBMCs or T cells enriched from blood (not recorded which). The V and J genes are TRBV28 and TRBJ2-7, with unresolved D. The receptor comes from a woman under 40 who had recovered from COVID-19. The CDR3 region has the DNA TGTGCCAGCAGTCTAGCCTACGAGCAGTACTTC. Its protein product is CASSLAYEQYF.